Listed here are 20 T cell receptor beta chains from one sample, sequenced in a study of T cells in localized non-small cell lung cancer. Data came from immunoSEQ multiplex PCR; TCRdb stores just in-frame clones and leaves some out. This table holds 30,000 or so clones, roughly 88% found once. This material consisted of peripheral blood mononuclear cells, taken before any cancer treatment. The receptor set was obtained from a woman aged 35 to 70 with stage III lung adenocarcinoma.

This chain uses TRBV19 with TRBJ2-2; 8 bases are a match to TRBD2. The germline gives CDR1 LNHDA, CDR2 SQIVND (reference sequence). The CDR3 extends over 19 amino acids. J was trimmed by 2 bases and V by 0 bases; bases with no gene match: 11. CDR3 amino acids: CASSIDYLLAVSNTGELFF. CDR3 nucleotides: TGTGCCAGTAGTATAGATTACTTACTAGCGGTCTCTAACACCGGGGAGCTGTTTTTT.

V usage is TRBV5-1 and J usage is TRBJ1-5; tentative D call: TRBD1 (6 bases). The CDR3 covers 15 residues. V gave up 4 bases and J gave up 3 bases, with 14 bases separating them. Germline loops: CDR1 SGHRS, CDR2 YFSETQ. CDR3: CASSRDGGPNQPQHF. CDR3 DNA: TGCGCCAGCAGCCGGGACGGGGGCCCCAATCAGCCCCAGCATTTT.

The rearrangement joins TRBV15 to TRBJ2-2; D gene ambiguous. CDR1 and CDR2 from the germline V gene are LNHNV and YYDKDF (reference sequence). The ends were cut back, 2 bases at V and 3 bases at J, with 7 bases in the middle. There are 14 residues in the CDR3. The CDR3 sequence is CATSRLEDTGELFF. For the CDR3, the DNA is TGTGCCACCAGCAGACTTGAAGACACCGGGGAGCTGTTTTTT.

The CDR3 spells CASSLALAGGNEQFF. In DNA form, the CDR3 reads TGTGCCAGCAGCTTAGCTCTAGCGGGGGGTAATGAGCAGTTCTTC. The chain combines TRBV7-8 with TRBJ2-1; 11 nucleotides line up with TRBD2. The CDR3 is made up of 15 amino acids. J lost 7 bases, V lost 0 bases, and 2 bases had no gene match. Germline V gene lookup returns CDR1 SGHVS and CDR2 FQNEAQ. The variable domain in full, with the rest retrieved from reference TRBV7-8 and TRBJ2-1, is GAGVSQSPRYKVAKRGQDVALRCDPISGHVSLFWYQQALGQGPEFLTYFQNEAQLDKSGLPSDRFFAERPEGSVSTLKIQRTQQEDSAVYLCASSLALAGGNEQFFGPGTRLTVL.

The chain joins TRBV9 to TRBJ1-1; 9 nucleotides match TRBD1. From germline, CDR1 is SGDLS and CDR2 YYNGEE. This CDR3 has 16 residues. Trimming at V came to 0 bases and at J to 4 bases, leaving 7 bases not matched to a gene. The CDR3 DNA reads TGTGCCAGCAGCGTAGCGGGACAGGGAACCATCACTGAAGCTTTCTTT. Its protein product is CASSVAGQGTITEAFF.

This chain links TRBV6-6 with TRBJ1-1; 7 bases map to TRBD1. J was trimmed by 10 bases and V by 0 bases; bases with no gene match: 8. This CDR3 has 14 residues. CDR1 and CDR2 (germline): MNHNY, SVGAGI (reference sequence). The CDR3 DNA reads TGTGCCAGCAGTTACTCCTCAGGGGGGAAGGGAGCTTTCTTT. It encodes CASSYSSGGKGAFF.

The chain carries TRBV30 and TRBJ1-1; D gene unclear. The germline V and J ends were trimmed by 8 bases and 1 base, with 11 bases remaining between them. CDR3 length equals 12 residues. CDR1 GTSNPN and CDR2 SVGIG come from the germline V gene (reference sequence). The CDR3 sequence is CAREAANTEAFF. For the CDR3, the DNA is TGTGCCCGCGAGGCGGCGAACACTGAAGCTTTCTTT.

V gene TRBV11-2 combines with J gene TRBJ1-3; D remains ambiguous. Germline V gene sequence: CDR1 SGHAT, CDR2 FQNNGV. The V gene lost 4 bases and the J gene lost 3 bases, with 10 bases spanning the gap. The CDR3 has 14 residues. The CDR3: CASSSRRDGNTIYF. In nucleotides, the CDR3 is TGTGCCAGCAGCTCCCGACGGGATGGAAACACCATATATTTT.

The rearrangement links TRBV2 to TRBJ2-7, with a tentative D call TRBD2 (5 bases). The CDR3 contains 12 residues. V shed 9 bases and J shed 4 bases, with 13 bases lying between them. Germline loops: CDR1 SNHLY, CDR2 FYNNEI. The CDR3 nucleotides are TGTGCCAGAGGAGATAGCGAATACGAGCAGTACTTC. Amino acids: CARGDSEYEQYF.

The chain couples TRBV14 to TRBJ2-3; D unresolved. The CDR3 consists of 14 residues. V was shortened by 3 bases and J by 6 bases, with 13 bases between the two germline ends. Germline V gene data show CDR1 as SGHDN and CDR2 as FVKESK. The CDR3: CASSHRLTADTQYF. The DNA for the CDR3 is TGTGCCAGCAGCCACCGCCTAACGGCGGATACGCAGTATTTT.

The gene calls are TRBV7-9 and TRBJ2-6; TRBD2 matches at 13 bases. CDR3 length: 19 residues. Per the germline V gene, CDR1 is SEHNR and CDR2 is FQNEAQ (reference sequence). The V gene end was trimmed by 5 bases and the J gene end by 0 bases; junction bases not matched to a gene: 7. For the CDR3, the DNA is TGTGCCAGCAGCCAGACTAGCGGGGGGCTCAGCTCTGGGGCCAACGTCCTGACTTTC. This translates into CASSQTSGGLSSGANVLTF.

The V and J genes are TRBV2 and TRBJ1-2; 7 positions agree with TRBD1. This CDR3 has 14 residues. Germline CDR1 is SNHLY and CDR2 is FYNNEI. V trimming: 7 bases; J trimming: 4 bases; junction bases outside the gene matches: 9. CDR3 amino acids: CASIPYRGSYGYTF. Written as DNA, the CDR3 is TGTGCCAGCATCCCTTACAGGGGATCCTATGGCTACACCTTC.

The chain recombines TRBV6-5 with TRBJ1-4, with a possible D match to TRBD1 (6 bases). The ends were cut back, 6 bases at V and 8 bases at J, with 16 bases in the middle. Germline V gene lookup returns CDR1 MNHEY and CDR2 SVGAGI. The CDR3 sequence is 14 residues long. The CDR3 is CASSRMGAGEKLFF. The CDR3 DNA sequence: TGTGCCAGCAGCCGCATGGGGGCTGGGGAAAAACTGTTTTTT.

The chain joins TRBV5-1 to TRBJ1-1; no clear D gene. V was cut by 0 bases and J by 2 bases, with 11 bases left in between. Germline loops: CDR1 SGHRS, CDR2 YFSETQ. The CDR3 is 15 amino acids. The CDR3 loop is CASSLVSEGNTEAFF. The CDR3 nucleotides read TGCGCCAGCAGCTTGGTATCCGAGGGAAACACTGAAGCTTTCTTT.

The count of this clone is one. DNA of the CDR3: TGTGCCAGCAGCTTAGGTTTATGGGGGGCCAGGACAGATACGCAGTATTTT. It encodes CASSLGLWGARTDTQYF. V is TRBV11-3 and J is TRBJ2-3; D tentatively reads TRBD1 or TRBD2 (6 bases each). The germline CDR1 and CDR2 sequences are SGHNT and YENEEA. The CDR3 is made up of 17 amino acids. Between the trimmed V and J ends, which lost 1 base and 3 bases, there was a span of 17 bases.

The chain has TRBV5-1 and TRBJ1-1, with 10 bases fitting TRBD1. The CDR3 runs 15 residues. Looked up from germline, CDR1 is SGHRS and CDR2 is YFSETQ. The J segment lost 4 bases and the V segment lost 3 bases, leaving 6 bases of the junction unmatched. The CDR3 loop reads CASSSWDRGGTEAFF. In nucleotides, the CDR3 is TGCGCCAGCAGCTCCTGGGACAGGGGAGGCACTGAAGCTTTCTTT.

V gene TRBV7-2 combines with J gene TRBJ2-3, with D possibly TRBD1 on 6 matching bases. The CDR3 totals 15 residues. Trimming removed 0 bases from V and 6 bases from J, with 13 bases in between. CDR1 and CDR2 (germline): SGHTA, FQGNSA. This CDR3 is CASSLAVGAPDTQYF. CDR3 in DNA: TGTGCCAGCAGCTTAGCAGTGGGGGCGCCGGATACGCAGTATTTT.

This chain links TRBV30 with TRBJ1-2; D unresolved. Germline CDR1 GTSNPN, CDR2 SVGIG (reference sequence). This CDR3 region has 12 residues. V lost 2 bases and J lost 8, with 12 bases in between. CDR3 protein: CAWSKEEGGYTF. The CDR3 nucleotides are TGTGCCTGGAGTAAAGAGGAGGGAGGCTACACCTTC.

The V gene is TRBV7-6, the J gene TRBJ2-1; possibly TRBD2 for D (5 bases). The V gene's germline CDR1 is SGHVS and CDR2 FNYEAQ. The V and J ends lost 5 bases and 4 bases respectively, with 12 bases between them. The CDR3 has 14 amino acids. The CDR3 DNA reads as TGTGCCAGCAGCCTGGCCGGGGAATACAATGAGCAGTTCTTC. It yields the protein CASSLAGEYNEQFF.

A single count supports this clone. The chain links TRBV7-2 to TRBJ2-7; TRBD1 is a possible D gene (6 bases). CDR3 size: 15 residues. The V gene's germline CDR1 is SGHTA and CDR2 FQGNSA. The V gene lost 0 bases and the J gene lost 2 bases, with 11 bases spanning the gap. Here the CDR3 reads CASSLAGTTTYEQYF. The CDR3 DNA reads as TGTGCCAGCAGCTTAGCGGGGACAACCACCTACGAGCAGTACTTC. Supplemented by reference TRBV7-2 and TRBJ2-7, the full variable domain reads GAGVSQSPSNKVTEKGKDVELRCDPISGHTALYWYRQSLGQGLEFLIYFQGNSAPDKSGLPSDRFSAERTGGSVSTLTIQRTQQEDSAVYLCASSLAGTTTYEQYFGPGTRLTVT.